The clone carrying this TCR beta chain was counted a few times. These data are taken from a study of blood T cell repertoires in COVID-19. The wider study: Sites in the United States, Italy and Spain provided acute and convalescent COVID-19 samples. From T cells, B-cell-depleted T cells, or PBMCs came the material, which was cDNA or gDNA.

As processed by the authors: Reference gene primers were amplified, and this amplification served to estimate nucleated cell counts. The table came from immunoSEQ multiplex PCR; TCRdb's copy has only in-frame clones and leaves some out. V and J calls and clone size are copied from that table; D and trimming were computed from the DNA. The sample includes over 75,000 clones, roughly 79% seen only once; the top ten take around a sixth. Trimming removed 5 bases from V and 9 bases from J, with 20 bases in between. Germline-derived CDR1 and CDR2 are MNHEY and SMNVEV (reference sequence). CDR3 length: 15 residues.

Source material: peripheral blood. This sequence originates from a human donor in a cohort sampled during active COVID-19. The gene calls are TRBV27 and TRBJ1-5; D is undetermined. CDR3 amino acids: CASSPQIGEPGPQHF. Written as DNA, the CDR3 is TGTGCCAGCAGTCCACAAATCGGGGAACCGGGGCCCCAGCATTTT.